The TCR beta chain described here comes from a study of beta chain features in type 1 diabetes. Turning to the study itself: Cell yields, gender and age were similar in healthy donors and patients.

This clone was counted between two and nine times. The antigen is not known. The same CDR3 can be traced to other DNA sequences in this sample. The study, taken as a whole, reports: TCRB CDR3 length was moderately but significantly reduced in all four CD4+ subsets of Type 1 diabetes patients.

The CDR3 is 15 amino acids. Germline assignment: CDR1 SGHRS and CDR2 YFSETQ. The ends were cut back, 0 bases at V and 6 bases at J, with 13 bases in the middle. Every bit of the isolated RNA underwent reverse transcription, so sequencing read expressed TCRB transcripts. Some clones are missing from TCRdb's copy, which holds only in-frame ones; the method was immunoSEQ multiplex PCR. The table includes over 600,000 clones, around 12% detected once. Specimen: naive CD4+ T cells from blood. This chain uses TRBV5-1 with TRBJ2-1, with D perhaps matching TRBD2 (6 bases). The receptor was derived from a man aged 25-40 years with type 1 diabetes. The CDR3 reads CASSLEGGAGNEQFF. CDR3 DNA sequence: TGCGCCAGCAGCTTGGAAGGAGGGGCGGGCAATGAGCAGTTCTTC.